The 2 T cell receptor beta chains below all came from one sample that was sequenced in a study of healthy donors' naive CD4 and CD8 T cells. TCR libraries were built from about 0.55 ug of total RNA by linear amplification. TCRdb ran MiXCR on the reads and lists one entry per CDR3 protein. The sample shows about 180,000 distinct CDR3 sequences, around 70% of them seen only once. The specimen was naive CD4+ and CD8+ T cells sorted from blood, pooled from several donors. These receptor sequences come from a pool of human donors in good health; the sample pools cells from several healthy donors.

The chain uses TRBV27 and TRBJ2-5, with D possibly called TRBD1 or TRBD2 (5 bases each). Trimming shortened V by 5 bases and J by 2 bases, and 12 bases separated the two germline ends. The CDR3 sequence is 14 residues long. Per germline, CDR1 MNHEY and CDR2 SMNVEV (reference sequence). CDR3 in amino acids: CASSPLWGQETQYF. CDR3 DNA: TGTGCCAGCAGTCCACTCTGGGGGCAAGAGACCCAGTACTTC.

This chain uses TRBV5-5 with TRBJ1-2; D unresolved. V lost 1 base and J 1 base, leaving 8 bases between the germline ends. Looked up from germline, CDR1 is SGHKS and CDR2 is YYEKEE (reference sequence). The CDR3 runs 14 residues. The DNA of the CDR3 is TGTGCCAGCAGCTTGAAACAGAGTAACTATGGCTACACCTTC. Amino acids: CASSLKQSNYGYTF.